This T cell receptor beta chain was identified during a study of blood T cell repertoires in COVID-19. Assay: immunoSEQ multiplex PCR; the TCRdb copy retains only in-frame clones and omits some. The repertoire holds hundreds of thousands of clones, with 86% as singletons. Trimming removed 2 bases from V and 8 bases from J; junction bases left unmatched: 3. Germline assignment: CDR1 SGHDT and CDR2 YYEEEE. CDR3 size: 12 residues. The sequenced sample consisted of peripheral blood. V usage is TRBV5-6 and J usage is TRBJ1-2; 7 bases fit TRBD1. This receptor was taken from a woman aged 25 to 39 with active or convalescent COVID-19. The CDR3 reads CASSFTGEGYTF. CDR3 bases: TGTGCCAGCAGCTTTACAGGGGAAGGCTACACCTTC.